This paragraph covers one T cell receptor (beta chain) sequence. Treatment noted: oral pan-JAK inhibitor, 5-10 mg twice daily. The sample comes from a study of CD8+ T cells in alopecia areata. About the research overall: The SALT score measured affected scalp surface percentage in treated patients.

Germline assignment: CDR1 SGHNT and CDR2 YENEEA. Trimming at V came to 6 bases and at J to 5 bases, leaving 8 bases not matched to a gene. The CDR3 extends over 14 amino acids. RNA was extracted and reverse transcribed into cDNA as the sequencing template. The table came from immunoSEQ multiplex PCR; TCRdb's copy has only in-frame clones and leaves some out. The data contain some 190,000 clones, about three fifths of them singletons. The rearrangement uses TRBV11-3 and TRBJ2-7; 9 bases align to TRBD1. The specimen comprised CD4+ T cells sorted from blood, sampled at week 24, from a patient treated with tofacitinib. The clonotype comes from a human donor with alopecia areata. The CDR3 DNA is TGTGCCAGCAGACGCCCGGGACAGGGACACGAGCAGTACTTC. This gives the protein CASRRPGQGHEQYF.